The T cell receptor beta chain under discussion was sequenced for a study of shared clonotypes between healthy human individuals. About the research overall: Three plates each covered CD4 naive and memory; CD8 naive two, CD8 memory one. Overall study findings and caveats: Clonotypes shared by all four donors outscored non-shared clonotypes in generation probability.

Points on this clone: Its target is not known.

V dropped 1 base and J dropped 8 bases, with 11 bases sitting between them. This CDR3 contains 14 residues. Germline V gene data show CDR1 as MNHNS and CDR2 as SASEGT. Authors' processing steps: ImmunoSEQ junction-only sequences lacked quality scores, so their filtering differed. Produced via immunoSEQ multiplex PCR; TCRdb's table is partial and in-frame only. D and trimming were read from the DNA, whereas the V and J calls and clone size are those reported in that table. The sample lists just over 2,000,000 clones, approximately 94% occurring once. Naive CD8 isolation took CD45RO-negative cells positively selected for CCR7 and excluded terminally differentiated effector memory CD45RA+ cells.

The rearrangement links TRBV6-1 to TRBJ1-4; no clear D gene. This receptor was taken from a man aged 18 to 30 in good health. The sequencing sample was made of naive CD8+ T cells sorted from blood. This CDR3 is CASSEGGPGEKLFF. The DNA of the CDR3 is TGTGCCAGCAGTGAAGGTGGACCCGGCGAAAAACTGTTTTTT.